These 26 T cell receptor beta chains were all obtained from the same sample, sequenced in a study of blood T cell repertoires in COVID-19. TCRdb's copy holds only in-frame clones and misses some; the assay was immunoSEQ multiplex PCR. The repertoire includes around 150,000 clones, approximately 80% of them detected once, and more than 7% sits in the top ten. Sequencing was performed on peripheral blood. These receptors originate from a woman of 80 years or more with active or convalescent COVID-19.

This clone is a singleton in its sample. This chain links TRBV23-1 with TRBJ2-7; TRBD1 is a possible D gene (5 bases). TRBV23-1 is annotated as an ORF whose role is uncertain. Trimming took 3 bases from V and 4 from J, leaving 10 bases between them. This CDR3 is 13 amino acids long. The CDR3 loop reads CASSQGPEYEQYF. Written as DNA, the CDR3 is TGCGCCAGCAGTCAGGGGCCGGAGTACGAGCAGTACTTC.

This chain joins TRBV5-1 and TRBJ2-3; TRBD1 agrees at 10 bases. The CDR3 runs 15 residues. The germline V gene has CDR1 SGHRS and CDR2 YFSETQ. V shed 4 bases and J 6 bases; nucleotides not matched to a gene: 8. CDR3 in DNA: TGCGCCAGCAGCCCCGGGACAGGGGTGGCGGATACGCAGTATTTT. Translated: CASSPGTGVADTQYF.

The chain employs TRBV5-1 and TRBJ1-1; possible D gene TRBD1, 5 bases. The germline CDR1 and CDR2 sequences are SGHRS and YFSETQ. The V gene lost 4 bases and the J gene lost 7 bases, with 17 bases spanning the gap. The CDR3 contains 14 residues. CDR3 nucleotide sequence: TGCGCCAGCAGCCCGTCCGACAGCCTGGATGAAGCTTTCTTT. Translating gives CASSPSDSLDEAFF. The complete variable domain, with remaining parts taken from reference TRBV5-1 and TRBJ1-1, reads KAGVTQTPRYLIKTRGQQVTLSCSPISGHRSVSWYQQTPGQGLQFLFEYFSETQRNKGNFPGRFSGRQFSNSRSEMNVSTLELGDSALYLCASSPSDSLDEAFFGQGTRLTVV.

The sample holds a few counts of this clone. This rearrangement joins TRBV20-1 to TRBJ1-2, with a tentative D call TRBD1 (5 bases). V was pared by 3 bases and J by 4 bases, with 12 bases between. The CDR3 runs to 13 residues. Germline CDR1 DFQATT, CDR2 SNEGSKA (reference sequence). CDR3 DNA sequence: TGCAGTGCTAGTTCCGGGGGTTCCTATGGCTACACCTTC. It translates to CSASSGGSYGYTF.

The rearrangement uses TRBV5-4 and TRBJ1-5, with 7 bases lining up with TRBD1. The CDR3 has 15 amino acids. V shed 3 bases, J shed 7 bases, and the junction held 10 bases outside the gene matches. Per the germline V gene, CDR1 is SGHNT and CDR2 is YYREEE (reference sequence). CDR3 protein: CASSSGGTVPQPQHF. In DNA form, the CDR3 reads TGTGCCAGCAGCTCGGGTGGGACAGTCCCCCAGCCCCAGCATTTT.

The chain recombines TRBV6-5 with TRBJ1-3; no clear D. The germline V gene has CDR1 MNHEY and CDR2 SVGAGI. Trimming left V 8 bases short and J 0 bases short, with 11 bases between. CDR3 length: 14 amino acids. CDR3 bases: TGTGCCAGCCGAGCGGGAAACTCTGGAAACACCATATATTTT. Protein product: CASRAGNSGNTIYF.

The chain is built from TRBV11-2 and TRBJ1-1; 8 bases fit TRBD1. The junction had 7 bases not matched to a gene; V was cut back by 5 bases and J by 2 bases. Germline lookup yields CDR1 SGHAT and CDR2 FQNNGV. This CDR3 has 15 amino acids. As DNA, the CDR3 is TGTGCCAGCAGCCCTCGGGACAGGTTAAACACTGAAGCTTTCTTT. This sequence encodes CASSPRDRLNTEAFF.

Here the CDR3 reads CASSLGQGSSYEQYF. CDR3 coding DNA: TGTGCCAGCAGCCTGGGACAGGGGAGCTCCTACGAGCAGTACTTC. The gene calls are TRBV5-5 and TRBJ2-7, with 10 positions matching TRBD1. CDR1 SGHKS and CDR2 YYEKEE come from the germline V gene (reference sequence). The trim removed 4 bases at V and 0 bases at J, leaving 4 bases unmatched. The CDR3 is made up of 15 amino acids.

This clone showed up just a few times. The chain employs TRBV13 and TRBJ2-3; TRBD1 aligns across 8 bases. This CDR3 has 15 amino acids. The V and J ends lost 3 bases and 3 bases, in that order; junction bases with no gene match: 5. Germline CDR1 is PRHDT and CDR2 is FYEKMQ (reference sequence). The CDR3 DNA follows: TGTGCCAGCAGCTTGAGGGACAGGAATACAGATACGCAGTATTTT. Amino acid sequence: CASSLRDRNTDTQYF. Full variable domain (missing parts from reference TRBV13 and TRBJ2-3): AAGVIQSPRHLIKEKRETATLKCYPIPRHDTVYWYQQGPGQDPQFLISFYEKMQSDKGSIPDRFSAQQFSDYHSELNMSSLELGDSALYFCASSLRDRNTDTQYFGPGTRLTVL.

The chain uses TRBV6-1 and TRBJ1-2; 7 nucleotides agree with TRBD1. Trimming at V came to 4 bases and at J to 2 bases, leaving 10 bases not matched to a gene. The CDR3 covers 16 residues. Germline lookup yields CDR1 MNHNS and CDR2 SASEGT. The CDR3 loop is CASSGDSDPTNYGYTF. The CDR3 region has the DNA TGTGCCAGCAGTGGGGACAGCGACCCCACCAACTATGGCTACACCTTC.

The chain joins TRBV5-7 to TRBJ1-2; 9 bases are a match to TRBD1. TRBV5-7 has ORF status, its function being uncertain. Losses at the gene ends were 0 bases for V and 4 bases for J; bases not matched to a gene: 4. This CDR3 is 15 amino acids long. The CDR3, as DNA: TGTGCCAGCAGCTTGGTAAGGGACAGGGTCTATGGCTACACCTTC. Protein product: CASSLVRDRVYGYTF.

This rearrangement joins TRBV10-2 to TRBJ2-1; 8 nucleotides line up with TRBD2. The V gene end was trimmed by 3 bases and the J gene end by 9 bases; junction bases not matched to a gene: 13. CDR3 length: 16 residues. Germline V lookup: CDR1 WSHSY, CDR2 SAAADI. The CDR3 bases are TGCGCCAGCAGTGACCGAACGGGGGGGACGAAGGGTGAGCAGTTCTTC. This translates into CASSDRTGGTKGEQFF.

This clone was counted once. The chain couples TRBV18 to TRBJ1-4, with no clear D. Germline CDR1 and CDR2: KGHSH and LQKENI. With 4 bases removed from V and 7 bases from J, the gap between germline ends came to 19 bases. The CDR3 loop spans 16 amino acids. CDR3 loop: CASSHRTLEVGEKLFF. DNA of the CDR3: TGTGCCAGCTCACATCGTACCCTCGAGGTTGGTGAAAAACTGTTTTTT.

The V gene is TRBV6-5, the J gene TRBJ1-1; TRBD1 is a possible D gene (5 bases). CDR1 MNHEY and CDR2 SVGAGI come from the germline V gene. Trimming pared 4 bases from V and 8 bases from J, leaving 8 bases between. This CDR3 contains 11 residues. DNA for the CDR3: TGTGCCAGCAGTTGGGGGGGAGAAGCTTTCTTT. This gives the protein CASSWGGEAFF.

This clone was counted only a few times. The CDR3 region is CASSRTGAGQGSIQYF. The DNA of the CDR3 is TGTGCCAGCTCACGGACTGGAGCGGGGCAAGGAAGCATTCAGTACTTC. V gene TRBV18 combines with J gene TRBJ2-4; the match to TRBD2 covers 7 bases. This CDR3 has 16 residues. Germline-derived CDR1 and CDR2 are KGHSH and LQKENI. With 4 bases clipped from V and 9 bases from J, the junction kept 15 bases outside the gene matches.

J is TRBJ2-2 and V is TRBV6-2 or TRBV6-3; D might be TRBD2 (7 bases). CDR3 length: 17 residues. The germline CDR1 and CDR2 sequences are MNHEY and SVGEGT. V was pared by 2 bases and J by 1 base, with 14 bases between. Written as DNA, the CDR3 is TGTGCCAGCAGTTACCCCGGGGGGCGAGGGAACACCGGGGAGCTGTTTTTT. Translation: CASSYPGGRGNTGELFF.

The V gene is TRBV29-1, the J gene TRBJ1-1; TRBD1 is a possible D gene (5 bases). Germline V gene data show CDR1 as SQVTM and CDR2 as ANQGSEA. This CDR3 has 14 amino acids. V was trimmed by 7 bases and J by 10 bases, leaving 25 bases between them. In DNA, the CDR3 is TGCAGCGCTTCAATAGGGGATAGGGAAGGCGTAGCTTTCTTT. This sequence encodes CSASIGDREGVAFF.

For this clone: At one of its ends the junction is not consistent with the germline gene, which may arise from a read error. The chain carries TRBV10-3 and TRBJ2-1; no definite D call. Germline V gene sequence: CDR1 ENHRY, CDR2 SYGVKD. The CDR3 is 12 residues long. The CDR3 region is CAISVSDNEQFF. DNA of the CDR3: TGTGCCATCAGTGTCTCCGACAATGAGCAGTTCTTC.

The chain carries TRBV10-3 and TRBJ1-5; D remains unclear. The V gene lost 5 bases and the J gene lost 6 bases, with 23 bases spanning the gap. The CDR3 has 17 amino acids. The germline CDR1 and CDR2 sequences are ENHRY and SYGVKD. CDR3 region: CAISKDNMAGSAQPQHF. In DNA, the CDR3 is TGTGCCATCAGTAAAGATAATATGGCAGGTTCAGCTCAGCCCCAGCATTTT.

This CDR3 reads CASSSSAGGRGSYEQYF. CDR3 nucleotide sequence: TGCGCCAGCAGCTCCTCAGCGGGGGGGAGAGGATCCTACGAGCAGTACTTC. This chain connects TRBV5-1 to TRBJ2-7; 10 bases are a match to TRBD2. Germline V gene lookup returns CDR1 SGHRS and CDR2 YFSETQ. The CDR3 spans 17 residues. Trimming took 3 bases from V and 1 from J; bases not matched to a gene: 10. The variable domain in full, with the rest retrieved from reference TRBV5-1 and TRBJ2-7, is KAGVTQTPRYLIKTRGQQVTLSCSPISGHRSVSWYQQTPGQGLQFLFEYFSETQRNKGNFPGRFSGRQFSNSRSEMNVSTLELGDSALYLCASSSSAGGRGSYEQYFGPGTRLTVT.

At least ten counts were recorded for this clone. The chain has TRBV2 and TRBJ1-2; a possible D gene is TRBD1 (5 bases). The CDR3 is 13 amino acids. The V gene lost 9 bases and the J gene lost 0 bases, with 11 bases spanning the gap. Germline assignment: CDR1 SNHLY and CDR2 FYNNEI. Here the CDR3 reads CASAQAPNYGYTF. The CDR3 region has the DNA TGTGCCAGTGCACAGGCGCCTAACTATGGCTACACCTTC.

The V and J genes are TRBV7-2 and TRBJ1-1; perhaps TRBD1 as D (5 bases). The length of the CDR3 is 16 residues. Germline V CDR1 and CDR2: SGHTA, FQGNSA. The V end was cut by 5 bases, the J end by 5 bases, with 21 bases between. CDR3 bases: TGTGCCAGCAGCCCAATCATAAACGGGGGACCGACTGAAGCTTTCTTT. The encoded protein is CASSPIINGGPTEAFF.

V is TRBV7-8 and J is TRBJ2-1; 8 bases align to TRBD2. CDR3 length equals 15 residues. The J segment lost 6 bases and the V segment lost 3 bases, leaving 7 bases of the junction unmatched. Per the germline V gene, CDR1 is SGHVS and CDR2 is FQNEAQ. This chain's CDR3 is CASSFYTGGLNEQFF. The CDR3 DNA reads TGTGCCAGCAGCTTCTACACGGGGGGGCTCAATGAGCAGTTCTTC.

V usage is TRBV30 and J usage is TRBJ2-3; 9 nucleotides align to TRBD2. V shed 3 bases, J shed 3 bases, and the junction held 4 bases outside the gene matches. This CDR3 contains 14 residues. Looked up from germline, CDR1 is GTSNPN and CDR2 is SVGIG (reference sequence). For the CDR3, the DNA is TGTGCCTGGAGCACGGGACTAGCAACAGATACGCAGTATTTT. It codes for CAWSTGLATDTQYF.

The V gene is TRBV11-2, the J gene TRBJ1-1; unclear D gene. CDR1 and CDR2 (germline): SGHAT, FQNNGV. The length of the CDR3 is 16 residues. Trimming removed 1 base at V and 6 bases at J, with 18 bases between. In DNA, the CDR3 is TGTGCCAGCAGCTTAGTGCTCCGGGGAATAGGTGCTGAAGCTTTCTTT. It is translated as CASSLVLRGIGAEAFF.

The rearrangement joins TRBV3-1 (or the pseudogene TRBV3-2) to TRBJ1-4; the D gene is possibly TRBD1 (6 bases). Germline CDR1 LGHDT, CDR2 YNNKEL (reference sequence). The CDR3 sequence is 16 residues long. V shed 4 bases and J shed 2 bases, with 14 bases lying between them. The chain's CDR3 is CASSLRRGATNEKLFF. The CDR3 coding sequence is TGTGCCAGCAGCCTTCGGCGGGGGGCGACTAATGAAAAACTGTTTTTT.